This record concerns one TCR beta chain sequence. Its antigen remains unknown. This entry is derived from a study of a mutant IDH1 vaccine in newly diagnosed glioma. Study overall: Most patients had received both radiotherapy and temozolomide, the prior options being radiotherapy, temozolomide, or both.

Clones were read by immunoSEQ multiplex PCR, and TCRdb kept only the in-frame ones, dropping some. The sample includes roughly 110,000 clones, 90% of them seen just once. Regarding time point: week 11, during vaccination. A single vaccine dose contained 300 ug of mutant IDH1 20-mer peptide, and topical imiquimod was used with it. The J segment lost 12 bases and the V segment lost 1 base, leaving 8 bases of the junction unmatched. CDR1 and CDR2 (germline): MDHEN, SYDVKM. The CDR3 sequence is 14 residues long. This chain uses TRBV28 with TRBJ1-4, with 7 nucleotides matching TRBD1. This sample comprised PBMCs, obtained from a glioma patient whose treatment included an IDH1 peptide vaccine. This sequence originates from a woman aged 45-65 years with glioma. The CDR3 bases are TGTGCCAGCAGTTTATCAGGGGGACAAGAGGAACTGTTTTTT. This sequence encodes CASSLSGGQEELFF.